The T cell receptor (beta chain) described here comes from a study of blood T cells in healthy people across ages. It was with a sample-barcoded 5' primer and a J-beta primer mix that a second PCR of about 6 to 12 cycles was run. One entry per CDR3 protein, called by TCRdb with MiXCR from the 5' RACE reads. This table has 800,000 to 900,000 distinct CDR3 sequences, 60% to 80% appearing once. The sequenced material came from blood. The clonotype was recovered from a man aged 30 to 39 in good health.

The CDR3 DNA reads as TGTGCCAGCAGCTCGCGACCGGACAGGCCCGATGAGCAGTTCTTC. As protein: CASSSRPDRPDEQFF. V usage is TRBV5-5 and J usage is TRBJ2-1; TRBD1 agrees at 7 bases. Trimming at V came to 3 bases and at J to 8 bases, leaving 11 bases not matched to a gene. Germline V CDR1 and CDR2: SGHKS, YYEKEE (reference sequence). The length of the CDR3 is 15 residues.